Shown below are 16 T cell receptor beta chains from a single sample sequenced in a study of CD8 T cells in Susac syndrome. Random hexamers were used to reverse transcribe roughly 0.5 to 1 ug of RNA. TCRdb reanalysed the immunoSEQ multiplex PCR reads using MiXCR and keeps one entry per CDR3 protein. This sample has approximately 210,000 distinct CDR3 sequences; about 94% occur once, and the top ten carry approximately 0.15%. Sequencing input: CD4+ T cells from PBMCs. The receptors were gathered from a human donor with Susac syndrome.

This rearrangement joins TRBV5-4 to TRBJ2-6; weak D call: TRBD1 (5 bases). The CDR3 consists of 17 residues. Trimming took off 5 bases at V and 0 bases at J, with 15 bases between the two ends. Germline lookup yields CDR1 SGHNT and CDR2 YYREEE (reference sequence). The CDR3 reads CASRRQTSISGANVLTF. The CDR3 coding sequence is TGTGCCAGCAGGAGACAGACTTCGATCTCTGGGGCCAACGTCCTGACTTTC.

The V call is TRBV3-1, the J call TRBJ1-1; 8 positions agree with TRBD1. Per germline, CDR1 LGHDT and CDR2 YNNKEL (reference sequence). J gave up 5 bases and V 5 bases, and 1 base lay outside the gene matches. The CDR3 contains 12 residues. CDR3: CASSGQGTEAFF. In nucleotides, the CDR3 is TGTGCCAGCAGCGGACAGGGAACTGAAGCTTTCTTT.

A single count supports this clonotype. The chain combines TRBV29-1 with TRBJ2-3; D gene unclear. The CDR3 has 11 amino acids. The V end lost 4 bases, the J end lost 4 bases, and 6 bases lay between the germline ends. CDR1 and CDR2 (germline): SQVTM, ANQGSEA. The CDR3 loop reads CSVGYPDTQYF. The CDR3 DNA reads as TGCAGCGTTGGATATCCAGATACGCAGTATTTT.

The V and J genes are TRBV6-5 and TRBJ2-6; D gene ambiguous. Germline assignment: CDR1 MNHEY and CDR2 SVGAGI. With 0 bases removed from V and 4 bases from J, the gap between germline ends came to 4 bases. The CDR3 runs to 14 residues. The CDR3 region is CASSYSNGANVLTF. CDR3 coding DNA: TGTGCCAGCAGTTACTCGAACGGGGCCAACGTCCTGACTTTC.

V and J are TRBV5-1 and TRBJ2-1; no firm D call. This CDR3 is 14 amino acids long. Between the trimmed V and J ends, which lost 0 bases and 8 bases, there was a span of 12 bases. Germline V gene data show CDR1 as SGHRS and CDR2 as YFSETQ. CDR3 sequence (DNA): TGCGCCAGCAGCTTGGTGGACCCCCGCCATGAGCAGTTCTTC. Translation: CASSLVDPRHEQFF.

J is TRBJ2-5 and V is TRBV28; D is unclear. The CDR3 consists of 14 residues. The germline gives CDR1 MDHEN, CDR2 SYDVKM. Trimming took off 1 base at V and 5 bases at J, with 11 bases between the two ends. The CDR3: CASSLSGSRETQYF. In DNA form, the CDR3 reads TGTGCCAGCAGTTTATCCGGATCCAGGGAGACCCAGTACTTC. The full variable domain, rest sourced from reference TRBV28 and TRBJ2-5, is DVKVTQSSRYLVKRTGEKVFLECVQDMDHENMFWYRQDPGLGLRLIYFSYDVKMKEKGDIPEGYSVSREKKERFSLILESASTNQTSMYLCASSLSGSRETQYFGPGTRLLVL.

V and J are TRBV5-4 and TRBJ2-5, with TRBD1 as a possible D gene (5 bases). Germline V gene lookup returns CDR1 SGHNT and CDR2 YYREEE (reference sequence). The CDR3 is 14 residues long. Deletions cut 2 bases from V and 1 base from J, with 9 bases between. CDR3 sequence: CASSLRQPQETQYF. As DNA, the CDR3 is TGTGCCAGCAGCTTAAGACAGCCCCAAGAGACCCAGTACTTC.

V gene TRBV5-1 combines with J gene TRBJ2-6; D perhaps matches TRBD2 (5 bases). The CDR3 spans 16 residues. Germline CDR1 is SGHRS and CDR2 is YFSETQ. V was cut by 1 base and J by 2 bases, with 10 bases left in between. DNA for the CDR3: TGCGCCAGCAGCTTGATAGCGTCGGCTGGGGCCAACGTCCTGACTTTC. Its protein product is CASSLIASAGANVLTF. The full variable domain, in which reference TRBV5-1 and TRBJ2-6 provide the parts outside the CDR3, is KAGVTQTPRYLIKTRGQQVTLSCSPISGHRSVSWYQQTPGQGLQFLFEYFSETQRNKGNFPGRFSGRQFSNSRSEMNVSTLELGDSALYLCASSLIASAGANVLTFGAGSRLTVL.

This clonotype was seen just once. A read error may account for a junction end that differs from germline. The chain combines TRBV5-4 with TRBJ2-5, with 7 bases lining up with TRBD2. Germline V gives CDR1 SGHNT, CDR2 YYREEE (reference sequence). This CDR3 spans 16 amino acids. The CDR3 sequence is CASSLAGITGGLKTDF. In DNA form, the CDR3 reads TGTGCCAGCAGCTTGGCGGGGATAACGGGGGGTCTAAAAACGGACTTC.

This clonotype showed up just a few times. The gene calls are TRBV19 and TRBJ2-7, with 7 nucleotides matching TRBD1. Germline assignment: CDR1 LNHDA and CDR2 SQIVND (reference sequence). V was clipped by 4 bases and J by 2 bases; unmatched bases: 2. This CDR3 is built from 13 residues. CDR3 in amino acids: CASSTTGTYEQYF. DNA for the CDR3: TGTGCCAGTAGTACGACAGGGACCTACGAGCAGTACTTC.

The chain is built from TRBV20-1 and TRBJ2-1; 11 bases line up with TRBD2. The CDR3 is 17 amino acids. J lost 0 bases, V lost 0 bases, and 4 bases had no gene match. Germline CDR1 and CDR2: DFQATT and SNEGSKA (reference sequence). CDR3 in amino acids: CSARDASGGRSYNEQFF. The CDR3 DNA follows: TGCAGTGCTAGAGACGCTAGCGGGGGGCGCTCCTACAATGAGCAGTTCTTC.

The chain is built from TRBV3-1 and TRBJ1-1; D is ambiguous. V was trimmed by 6 bases and J by 5 bases, leaving 4 bases between them. Germline V gene sequence: CDR1 LGHDT, CDR2 YNNKEL (reference sequence). The CDR3 extends over 10 amino acids. This chain's CDR3 is CASRGTEAFF. The CDR3 DNA sequence: TGTGCCAGCAGGGGAACTGAAGCTTTCTTT.

The V gene is TRBV7-2, the J gene TRBJ1-6; D call uncertain. Trimming removed 2 bases at V and 9 bases at J, with 5 bases between. CDR3 length equals 12 residues. Germline values: CDR1 SGHTA, CDR2 FQGNSA. The CDR3 nucleotides read TGTGCCAGCAGCTTACTAAGTTCACCCCTCCACTTT. Its protein is CASSLLSSPLHF.

The chain links TRBV20-1 to TRBJ1-4, with D possibly being TRBD1 (5 bases). The germline V gene has CDR1 DFQATT and CDR2 SNEGSKA (reference sequence). This CDR3 comprises 15 residues. Trimming stripped 0 bases from V and 5 bases from J, with 13 bases between. The CDR3: CSARDPGPYNEKLFF. As DNA, the CDR3 is TGCAGTGCTAGAGACCCGGGGCCCTACAATGAAAAACTGTTTTTT.

The chain combines TRBV9 with TRBJ2-7, with 15 bases that match TRBD2. This CDR3 has 17 amino acids. The germline CDR1 and CDR2 sequences are SGDLS and YYNGEE. The J segment lost 1 base and the V segment lost 4 bases, leaving 6 bases of the junction unmatched. The CDR3 reads CASSPTGTSGGSYEQYF. For the CDR3, the DNA is TGTGCCAGCAGCCCTACCGGGACTAGCGGGGGGTCCTACGAGCAGTACTTC.

This rearrangement joins TRBV7-2 to TRBJ2-3; TRBD1 might be the D (6 bases). The germline V and J ends were trimmed by 4 bases and 0 bases, with 8 bases remaining between them. The CDR3 covers 14 residues. Germline values: CDR1 SGHTA, CDR2 FQGNSA. The CDR3 coding sequence is TGTGCCAGCAGCTGGGGGCTGAGCACAGATACGCAGTATTTT. Encoded protein: CASSWGLSTDTQYF.